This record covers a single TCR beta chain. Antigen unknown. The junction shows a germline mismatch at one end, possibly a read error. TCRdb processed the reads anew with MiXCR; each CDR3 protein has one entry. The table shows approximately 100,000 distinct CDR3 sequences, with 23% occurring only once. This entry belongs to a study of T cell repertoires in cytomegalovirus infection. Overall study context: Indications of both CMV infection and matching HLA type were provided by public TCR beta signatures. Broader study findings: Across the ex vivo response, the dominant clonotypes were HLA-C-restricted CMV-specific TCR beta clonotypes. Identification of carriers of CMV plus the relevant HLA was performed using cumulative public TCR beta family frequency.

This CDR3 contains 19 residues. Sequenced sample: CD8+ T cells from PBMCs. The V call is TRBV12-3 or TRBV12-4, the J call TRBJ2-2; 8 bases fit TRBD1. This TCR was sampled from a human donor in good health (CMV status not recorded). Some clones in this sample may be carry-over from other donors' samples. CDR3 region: CASSSSIFIGTGSTGELLF. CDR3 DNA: TGTGCCAGCAGTTCTAGTATTTTTATCGGGACAGGTTCTACCGGGGAGCTGCTTTTT.